Shown below are 4 T cell receptor beta chains from a single sample sequenced in a study of radiotherapy plus CTLA-4 blockade in lung cancer. Repertoires were generated with immunoSEQ multiplex PCR, while TCRdb's copy carries only in-frame clones and drops some. Among about 14,000 clones listed, about 70% were seen once. The sequenced sample was peripheral blood, obtained from a patient treated with radiotherapy plus ipilimumab. Every receptor here comes from a human donor with non-small cell lung cancer whose response to radiotherapy plus ipilimumab could not be evaluated.

V and J are TRBV30 and TRBJ1-2; D uncertain. This CDR3 is 11 amino acids long. Germline V gives CDR1 GTSNPN, CDR2 SVGIG (reference sequence). The V end was cut by 4 bases, the J end by 2 bases, with 5 bases between. The CDR3 loop reads CAWKRNYGYTF. The CDR3 DNA follows: TGTGCCTGGAAGAGGAACTATGGCTACACCTTC.

This sequence joins TRBV5-5 and TRBJ1-2; 7 nucleotides line up with TRBD1. With V trimmed by 4 bases and J by 2 bases, 8 bases remained unmatched. The CDR3 extends over 15 amino acids. Germline V gives CDR1 SGHKS, CDR2 YYEKEE (reference sequence). The CDR3 nucleotides are TGTGCCAGCAGCAGAACGACAGGGATAAACTATGGCTACACCTTC. This translates into CASSRTTGINYGYTF.

The CDR3 region is CASSFRDLANNEQFF. The CDR3 DNA follows: TGTGCCAGCAGCTTCCGGGACTTAGCCAACAATGAGCAGTTCTTC. The chain combines TRBV7-8 with TRBJ2-1, with D perhaps matching TRBD2 (6 bases). Between the trimmed V and J ends, which lost 3 bases and 5 bases, there was a span of 14 bases. Germline CDR1 and CDR2: SGHVS and FQNEAQ. This CDR3 is built from 15 residues.

The rearrangement links TRBV7-2 to TRBJ1-2; maybe TRBD1 (5 bases). The CDR3 runs to 12 residues. CDR1 is SGHTA and CDR2 is FQGNSA in the germline V gene. V lost 8 bases and J lost 8, with 15 bases in between. The CDR3: CASSFRDRGYTF. DNA for the CDR3: TGTGCCAGCTCCTTCAGGGATCGGGGCTACACCTTC.